This TCR beta chain was retrieved from a study of spatial heterogeneity in lung cancer. Ten or more counts support this clonotype. This beta chain is a stray read from a library made for alpha chains; its abundance is not meaningful. The sample's time point: sample taken at primary tumor resection. Sequencing of whole RNA from tumor, nontumor lung or frozen PBMC involved no sorting. V lost 5 bases to trimming and J lost 9 bases, with 32 bases between them. This CDR3 spans 19 amino acids. Germline values: CDR1 LNHDA, CDR2 SQIVND (reference sequence). A single record per CDR3 protein comes from TCRdb applying MiXCR to the 5' RACE reads. In the table there are 11,000 or so distinct CDR3 sequences, less than 4% of which are singletons.

The source of this sequence is a female donor with early-stage non-small cell lung cancer. Sequences were derived from PBMCs, sampled at surgery. V gene TRBV19 combines with J gene TRBJ2-1; possible D gene TRBD1, 6 bases. CDR3 nucleotide sequence: TGTGCCAGTAGTTTGGGCCCGACAGGACCTCTTCGAGTACACGGTGAGCAGTTCTTC. Protein: CASSLGPTGPLRVHGEQFF.